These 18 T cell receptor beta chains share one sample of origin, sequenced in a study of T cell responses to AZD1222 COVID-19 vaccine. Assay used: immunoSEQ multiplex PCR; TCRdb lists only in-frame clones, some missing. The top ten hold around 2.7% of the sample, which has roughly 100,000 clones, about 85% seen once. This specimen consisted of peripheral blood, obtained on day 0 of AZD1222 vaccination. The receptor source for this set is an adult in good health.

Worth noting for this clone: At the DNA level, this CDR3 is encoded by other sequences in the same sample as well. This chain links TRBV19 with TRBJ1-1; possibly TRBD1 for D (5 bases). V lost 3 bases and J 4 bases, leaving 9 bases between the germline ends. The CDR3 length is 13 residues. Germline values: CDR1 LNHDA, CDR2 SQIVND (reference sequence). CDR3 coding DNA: TGTGCCAGTAGTATTGGAAGGGGCACTGAAGCTTTCTTT. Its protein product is CASSIGRGTEAFF.

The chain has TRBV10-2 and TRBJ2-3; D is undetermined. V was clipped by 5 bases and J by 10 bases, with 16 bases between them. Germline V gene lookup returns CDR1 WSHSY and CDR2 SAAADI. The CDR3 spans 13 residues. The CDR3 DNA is TGCGCCAGCAGTAGTCCCCCCGGTACGGCGCAGTATTTT. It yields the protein CASSSPPGTAQYF.

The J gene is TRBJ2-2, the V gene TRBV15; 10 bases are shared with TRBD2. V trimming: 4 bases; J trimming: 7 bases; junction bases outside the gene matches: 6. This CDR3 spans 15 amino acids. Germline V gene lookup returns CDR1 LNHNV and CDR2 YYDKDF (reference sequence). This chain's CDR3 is CATSTIAGGIGELFF. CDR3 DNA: TGTGCCACCAGCACCATAGCGGGAGGAATCGGGGAGCTGTTTTTT.

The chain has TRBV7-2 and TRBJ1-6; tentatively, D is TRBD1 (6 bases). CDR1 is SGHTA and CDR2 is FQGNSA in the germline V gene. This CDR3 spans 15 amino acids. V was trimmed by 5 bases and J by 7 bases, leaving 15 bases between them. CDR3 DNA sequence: TGTGCCAGCAGCCAGGCACAGGGACCAAATTCACCCCTCCACTTT. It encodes CASSQAQGPNSPLHF.

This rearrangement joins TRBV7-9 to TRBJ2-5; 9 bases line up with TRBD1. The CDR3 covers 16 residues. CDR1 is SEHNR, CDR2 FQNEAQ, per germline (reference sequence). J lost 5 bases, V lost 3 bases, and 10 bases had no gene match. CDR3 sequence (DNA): TGTGCCAGCAGCTTGCTTTGGGGACAGGGAAGGGAGACCCAGTACTTC. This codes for CASSLLWGQGRETQYF.

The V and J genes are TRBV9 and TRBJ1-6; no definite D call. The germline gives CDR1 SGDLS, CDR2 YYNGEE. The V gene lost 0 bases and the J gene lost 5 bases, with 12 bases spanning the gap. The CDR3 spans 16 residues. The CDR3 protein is CASSVAPATNNSPLHF. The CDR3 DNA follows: TGTGCCAGCAGCGTAGCGCCGGCCACAAATAATTCACCCCTCCACTTT.

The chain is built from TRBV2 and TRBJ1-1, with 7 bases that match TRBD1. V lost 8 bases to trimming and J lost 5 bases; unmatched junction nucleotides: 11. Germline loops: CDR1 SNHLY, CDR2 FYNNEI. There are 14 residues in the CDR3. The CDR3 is CASSLTGSRTEAFF. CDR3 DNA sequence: TGTGCCAGCTCTTTGACAGGGTCAAGAACTGAAGCTTTCTTT.

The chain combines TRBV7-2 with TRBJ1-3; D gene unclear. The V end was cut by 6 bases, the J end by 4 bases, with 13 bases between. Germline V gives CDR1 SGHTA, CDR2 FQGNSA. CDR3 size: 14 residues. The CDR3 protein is CASSSNVLGNTIYF. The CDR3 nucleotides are TGTGCCAGCAGTTCTAATGTATTAGGAAACACCATATATTTT. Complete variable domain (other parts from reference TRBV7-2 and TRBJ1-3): GAGVSQSPSNKVTEKGKDVELRCDPISGHTALYWYRQSLGQGLEFLIYFQGNSAPDKSGLPSDRFSAERTGGSVSTLTIQRTQQEDSAVYLCASSSNVLGNTIYFGEGSWLTVV.

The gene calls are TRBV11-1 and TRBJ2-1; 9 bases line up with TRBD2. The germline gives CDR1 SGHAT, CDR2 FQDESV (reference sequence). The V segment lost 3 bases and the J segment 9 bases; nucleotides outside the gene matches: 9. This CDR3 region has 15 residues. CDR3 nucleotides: TGTGCCAGCAGCTTGGTGCGGACTAGCGTCGGTGAGCAGTTCTTC. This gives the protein CASSLVRTSVGEQFF.

As DNA, the CDR3 is TGTGCCAGCAGCTTAACGGCTCCCGGGACAGACGGAAACACCATATATTTT. Protein product: CASSLTAPGTDGNTIYF. The chain carries TRBV7-3 and TRBJ1-3, with 7 nucleotides matching TRBD1. Germline V CDR1 and CDR2: SGHTA, FQGTGA. There are 17 residues in the CDR3. The V segment lost 0 bases and the J segment 4 bases; nucleotides outside the gene matches: 9.

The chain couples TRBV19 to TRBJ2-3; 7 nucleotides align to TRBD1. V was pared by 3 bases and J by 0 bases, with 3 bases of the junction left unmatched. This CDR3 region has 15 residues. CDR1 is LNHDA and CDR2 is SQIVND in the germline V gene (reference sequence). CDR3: CASSMRQGSTDTQYF. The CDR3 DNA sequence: TGTGCCAGTAGTATGCGACAGGGAAGCACAGATACGCAGTATTTT.

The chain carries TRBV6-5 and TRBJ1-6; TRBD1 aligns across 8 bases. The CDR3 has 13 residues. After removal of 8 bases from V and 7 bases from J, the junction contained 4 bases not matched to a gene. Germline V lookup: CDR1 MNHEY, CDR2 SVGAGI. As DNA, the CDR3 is TGTGCCAGCCGGACAGGGAGGAATTCACCCCTCCACTTT. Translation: CASRTGRNSPLHF.

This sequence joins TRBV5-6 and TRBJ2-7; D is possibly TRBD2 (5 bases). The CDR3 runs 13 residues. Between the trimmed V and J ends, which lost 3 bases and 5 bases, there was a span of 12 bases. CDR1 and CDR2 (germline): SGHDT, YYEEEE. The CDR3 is CASSWGAAHEQYF. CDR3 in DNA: TGTGCCAGCAGCTGGGGAGCCGCCCACGAGCAGTACTTC.

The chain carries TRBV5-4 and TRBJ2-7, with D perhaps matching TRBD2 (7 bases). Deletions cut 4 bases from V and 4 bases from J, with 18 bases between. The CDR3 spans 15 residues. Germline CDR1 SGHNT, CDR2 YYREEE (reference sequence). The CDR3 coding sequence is TGTGCCAGCAGCCCGGGGGGCAGGGCTTATTACGAGCAGTACTTC. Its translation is CASSPGGRAYYEQYF.

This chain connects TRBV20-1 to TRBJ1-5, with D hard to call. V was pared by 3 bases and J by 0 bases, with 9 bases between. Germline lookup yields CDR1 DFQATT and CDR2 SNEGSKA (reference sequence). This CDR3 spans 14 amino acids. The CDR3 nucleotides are TGCAGTGCTAGTGACAAAACTAGCAATCAGCCCCAGCATTTT. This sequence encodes CSASDKTSNQPQHF.

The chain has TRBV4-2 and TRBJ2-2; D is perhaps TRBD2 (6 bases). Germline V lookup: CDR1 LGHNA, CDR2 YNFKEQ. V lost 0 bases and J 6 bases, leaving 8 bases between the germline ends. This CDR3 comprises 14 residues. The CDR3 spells CASSQDGGSGELFF. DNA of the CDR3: TGTGCCAGCAGCCAAGATGGGGGGTCCGGGGAGCTGTTTTTT.

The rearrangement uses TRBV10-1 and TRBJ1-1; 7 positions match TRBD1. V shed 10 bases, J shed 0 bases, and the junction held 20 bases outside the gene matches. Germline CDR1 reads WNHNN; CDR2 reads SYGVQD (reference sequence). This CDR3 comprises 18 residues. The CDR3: CANYRGQSRSFMNTEAFF. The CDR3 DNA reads TGCGCCAACTACAGGGGACAGAGTCGATCCTTCATGAACACTGAAGCTTTCTTT.

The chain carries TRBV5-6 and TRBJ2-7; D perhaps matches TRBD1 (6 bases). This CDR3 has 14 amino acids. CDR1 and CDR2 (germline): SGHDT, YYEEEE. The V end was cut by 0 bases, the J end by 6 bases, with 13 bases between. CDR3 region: CASSLGSQGSEQYF. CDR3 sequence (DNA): TGTGCCAGCAGCTTGGGCTCCCAGGGGTCCGAGCAGTACTTC.